This T cell receptor (beta chain) was sequenced during a study of T cell responses to AZD1222 COVID-19 vaccine. Study findings and constraints: Among the donors, most were white British and more were female, and clonal diversity was possibly underestimated. Targeting of unmutated variant regions was reportedly seen in nearly half of spike-specific TCRs. Recipients of AZD1222 seropositive at baseline numbered only 5 or 6. With two AZD1222 doses given, Spike-specific TCR breadth and depth both rose.

This clone occurred a few times. The antigen remains unidentified. The length of the CDR3 is 13 residues. The V gene's germline CDR1 is LNHDA and CDR2 SQIVND (reference sequence). V was shortened by 2 bases and J by 3 bases, with 8 bases between the two germline ends. TCRdb's copy holds only in-frame clones and misses some; the assay was immunoSEQ multiplex PCR. The sample includes approximately 140,000 clones, about 90% of them seen just once. The chain links TRBV19 to TRBJ2-7; D is uncertain. The sample here was peripheral blood, taken 28 days after the second dose of the MenACWY control vaccine. The clonotype originates from an adult who received the MenACWY meningococcal vaccine as a control. CDR3 residues: CASSIKGGYEQYF. The CDR3 bases are TGTGCCAGTAGTATAAAGGGTGGCTACGAGCAGTACTTC.